The 24 T cell receptor beta chains in this list originate from one sample, sequenced in a study of molecular identifiers for immune sequencing clone quantification. In TCRdb, the PCR reads were re-called with MiXCR into one record per CDR3 protein. The sample includes fewer than 9,000 distinct CDR3 sequences, around 33% of them seen just once. The sequencing input was naive CD8+ T cells from blood, with Jurkat cell RNA spiked in. The subset is: FACS-sorted CD8+CD4-CCR7+CD45RA+ naive T cells. Receptors originate from a human donor in good health. Some libraries in this study had Jurkat cell RNA spiked in.

With regard to this clonotype: As the CDR3 is not closed by the conserved phenylalanine or tryptophan, this likely results from a read error. V usage is TRBV20-1 and J usage is TRBJ2-7; a weak D match, TRBD1 (7 bases). V lost 6 bases, J lost 0 bases, and 15 bases lay in between. The germline V gene has CDR1 DFQATT and CDR2 SNEGSKA (reference sequence). CDR3 length: 14 residues. This CDR3 reads CSARGASSSYEQYS. The CDR3 DNA reads as TGCAGTGCCAGGGGGGCCTCAAGCTCCTACGAGCAGTACTCC.

The rearrangement uses TRBV11-2 and TRBJ2-4, with D possibly being TRBD1 (7 bases). The CDR3 runs to 17 residues. Germline lookup yields CDR1 SGHAT and CDR2 FQNNGV. With 4 bases removed from V and 0 bases from J, the gap between germline ends came to 16 bases. This CDR3 reads CASSSTRGVQAKNIQYF. The CDR3 coding sequence is TGTGCCAGCAGCTCCACCAGGGGGGTCCAAGCCAAAAACATTCAGTACTTC.

This chain connects TRBV27 to TRBJ1-5; unclear D gene. The CDR3 spans 15 residues. Between the trimmed V and J ends, which lost 0 bases and 7 bases, there was a span of 13 bases. Germline lookup yields CDR1 MNHEY and CDR2 SMNVEV (reference sequence). DNA of the CDR3: TGTGCCAGCAGTTTATCTGGGGAGGGTTGGCAGCCCCAGCATTTT. As protein: CASSLSGEGWQPQHF.

The chain employs TRBV29-1 and TRBJ2-5; 8 bases are shared with TRBD2. V trimming: 6 bases; J trimming: 0 bases; junction bases outside the gene matches: 6. The CDR3 contains 14 residues. The germline gives CDR1 SQVTM, CDR2 ANQGSEA. CDR3 loop: CSVQRELYQETQYF. The CDR3 DNA reads TGCAGCGTCCAGCGGGAGTTGTACCAAGAGACCCAGTACTTC.

This clonotype came up a few times. This chain connects TRBV7-9 to TRBJ1-1; maybe TRBD1 (5 bases). This CDR3 is built from 12 residues. V lost 5 bases and J 14 bases, leaving 18 bases between the germline ends. In germline, CDR1 is SEHNR, CDR2 FQNEAQ (reference sequence). CDR3 region: CASSLSNTQAFF. DNA for the CDR3: TGTGCCAGCAGCCTTTCCAATACACAGGCGTTCTTT.

In its sample, this clonotype was seen a few times. The rearrangement links TRBV12-3 or TRBV12-4 to TRBJ2-3, with 9 bases identical to TRBD2. The CDR3 length is 17 residues. The V gene end was trimmed by 3 bases and the J gene end by 0 bases; junction bases not matched to a gene: 7. CDR3 in amino acids: CASSFLRLAGSTDTQYF. CDR3 coding DNA: TGTGCCAGCAGTTTTTTACGGCTAGCGGGGAGCACAGATACGCAGTATTTT.

The chain links TRBV5-6 to TRBJ1-1; D uncertain. CDR3 length: 13 residues. Germline loops: CDR1 SGHDT, CDR2 YYEEEE. V was shortened by 4 bases and J by 0 bases, with 7 bases between the two germline ends. The CDR3 here is CASSLGMNTEAFF. The CDR3 region has the DNA TGTGCCAGCAGCCTGGGAATGAACACTGAAGCTTTCTTT.

The gene calls are TRBV5-1 and TRBJ1-1; D call uncertain. The CDR3 length is 12 residues. The V end lost 0 bases, the J end lost 5 bases, and 5 bases lay between the germline ends. CDR1 and CDR2 (germline): SGHRS, YFSETQ. The CDR3: CASSLVGTEAFF. DNA of the CDR3: TGCGCCAGCAGCTTGGTCGGGACTGAAGCTTTCTTT.

The rearrangement uses TRBV4-1 and TRBJ2-1, with D uncertain. V dropped 3 bases and J dropped 0 bases, with 9 bases sitting between them. The CDR3 totals 15 residues. Germline values: CDR1 MGHRA, CDR2 YSYEKL. The CDR3 DNA sequence: TGCGCCAGCAGCCAGGGCTCCCGCTCCTACAATGAGCAGTTCTTC. Its protein product is CASSQGSRSYNEQFF.

Within the sample, this clonotype is medium-sized. The chain combines TRBV5-6 with TRBJ2-3, with D perhaps TRBD1 (6 bases). V lost 3 bases, J lost 6 bases, and 11 bases lay in between. The CDR3 is 13 residues long. CDR1 SGHDT and CDR2 YYEEEE come from the germline V gene. CDR3 in amino acids: CASSWTVADTQYF. As DNA, the CDR3 is TGTGCCAGCAGCTGGACAGTGGCTGATACGCAGTATTTT.

The rearrangement joins TRBV18 to TRBJ2-7, with 8 bases lining up with TRBD2. The CDR3 has 13 amino acids. Germline CDR1 KGHSH, CDR2 LQKENI. V shed 2 bases, J shed 3 bases, and the junction held 0 bases outside the gene matches. CDR3 sequence: CASSPGTSYEQYF. The CDR3 DNA follows: TGTGCCAGCTCACCAGGGACTAGCTACGAGCAGTACTTC.

To note about this clonotype: A much more abundant neighbour one base away suggests this may be a read error. The chain links TRBV7-2 to TRBJ2-7; the D is unclear. The CDR3 covers 14 residues. CDR1 is SGHTA and CDR2 is FQGNSA in the germline V gene. The DNA for the CDR3 is TGTGCCAGCAGCTTAGCCCCGCGCTCCTCCGAGCAGTACTTC. Its translation is CASSLAPRSSEQYF.

The CDR3 sequence is CASSLLTGYGYTF. The CDR3 coding sequence is TGTGCCAGCAGCTTATTGACAGGGTATGGCTACACCTTC. This chain links TRBV7-9 with TRBJ1-2, with TRBD1 matching 7 bases. V shed 2 bases and J 5 bases; nucleotides not matched to a gene: 2. The CDR3 contains 13 residues. CDR1 SEHNR and CDR2 FQNEAQ come from the germline V gene (reference sequence).

By proportion, this clonotype is medium-sized (0.01 to 0.1%). V gene TRBV28 combines with J gene TRBJ2-7; D is undetermined. The germline V gene encodes CDR1 MDHEN and CDR2 SYDVKM. This CDR3 comprises 12 residues. V lost 7 bases and J 4 bases, leaving 11 bases between the germline ends. The CDR3 DNA sequence: TGTGCCAGCAATGTAGCCGGGTACGAGCAGTACTTC. It specifies CASNVAGYEQYF. Variable domain in full (rest from reference TRBV28 and TRBJ2-7): DVKVTQSSRYLVKRTGEKVFLECVQDMDHENMFWYRQDPGLGLRLIYFSYDVKMKEKGDIPEGYSVSREKKERFSLILESASTNQTSMYLCASNVAGYEQYFGPGTRLTVT.

The rearrangement joins TRBV20-1 to TRBJ2-7, with 10 bases lining up with TRBD2. The V segment lost 4 bases and the J segment 0 bases; nucleotides outside the gene matches: 9. CDR3 length equals 16 residues. CDR1 and CDR2 (germline): DFQATT, SNEGSKA (reference sequence). DNA for the CDR3: TGCAGTGCTACCCTAGCGGGAGTCGCCTTCTCCTACGAGCAGTACTTC. Translated, it gives CSATLAGVAFSYEQYF.

The chain is built from TRBV6-4 and TRBJ2-2; perhaps TRBD2 as D (6 bases). Germline lookup yields CDR1 MRHNA and CDR2 SNTAGT. The CDR3 extends over 16 amino acids. Trimming stripped 3 bases from V and 1 base from J, with 12 bases between. The CDR3, as DNA: TGTGCCAGCAGTGAAGAGGGACTCATGAACACCGGGGAGCTGTTTTTT. This translates into CASSEEGLMNTGELFF.

Regarding this clonotype: This may arise from a read error, as a much more abundant clone is one base away. The chain carries TRBV7-9 and TRBJ1-5; TRBD1 might be the D (5 bases). Trimming pared 5 bases from V and 5 bases from J, leaving 13 bases between. The germline V gene encodes CDR1 SEHNR and CDR2 FQNEAQ (reference sequence). The CDR3 sequence is 14 residues long. The CDR3 region is CASSADSGYQPQHF. CDR3 coding DNA: TGTGCCAGCAGCGCAGACAGTGGGTATCAGCCCCAGCATTTT.

Remarks on this clonotype: It may be a read error: a sequence one base away is much more abundant. V is TRBV7-6 and J is TRBJ2-3, with 8 bases that match TRBD2. There are 17 residues in the CDR3. Germline assignment: CDR1 SGHVS and CDR2 FNYEAQ. CDR3 DNA sequence: TGTGCCAGCAGCCTCGGTACGGGGGGGGCAAGCACAGGTACGCAGTATTTT. It specifies CASSLGTGGASTGTQYF.

This clonotype was recorded a few times. The V and J genes are TRBV19 and TRBJ2-7; perhaps TRBD2 as D (5 bases). The V and J ends lost 5 bases and 7 bases respectively, with 9 bases between them. The CDR3 spans 11 residues. The V gene's germline CDR1 is LNHDA and CDR2 SQIVND (reference sequence). Here the CDR3 reads CASSLGGEQYF. The CDR3 nucleotides read TGTGCCAGTAGTTTGGGCGGGGAGCAGTACTTC.

A few counts support this clonotype. This rearrangement joins TRBV28 to TRBJ2-3; possible D gene TRBD2, 6 bases. Looked up from germline, CDR1 is MDHEN and CDR2 is SYDVKM. The ends were cut back, 8 bases at V and 2 bases at J, with 14 bases in the middle. The CDR3 is 14 residues long. CDR3 nucleotides: TGTGCCAGCTCCGGCCCGGGAGCCACAGATACGCAGTATTTT. Its translation is CASSGPGATDTQYF.

V is TRBV12-3 or TRBV12-4 and J is TRBJ1-2; no definite D call. The V and J ends lost 0 bases and 6 bases respectively, with 5 bases between them. This CDR3 has 12 amino acids. The CDR3 DNA reads as TGTGCCAGCAGTTTAGCGCACAATGGCTACACCTTC. Translating it yields CASSLAHNGYTF.

This rearrangement joins TRBV10-3 to TRBJ2-5, with TRBD1 matching over 7 bases. The length of the CDR3 is 14 residues. CDR1 ENHRY and CDR2 SYGVKD come from the germline V gene. The junction had 3 bases not matched to a gene; V was cut back by 4 bases and J by 1 base. Written as DNA, the CDR3 is TGTGCCATCAGTGCTTCAGGGGGCCAAGAGACCCAGTACTTC. Amino acids: CAISASGGQETQYF.

This chain connects TRBV6-2 or TRBV6-3 to TRBJ1-1; D gene uncertain. Germline V gene lookup returns CDR1 MNHEY and CDR2 SVGEGT. The CDR3 covers 12 residues. Trimming took off 2 bases at V and 4 bases at J, with 5 bases between the two ends. The CDR3 nucleotides read TGTGCCAGCAGTTACGTAGTCACTGAAGCTTTCTTT. Amino acids: CASSYVVTEAFF.

This clonotype has just a few counts. This chain links TRBV20-1 with TRBJ1-2, with D hard to call. The germline V and J ends were trimmed by 3 bases and 1 base, with 6 bases remaining between them. CDR3 length: 12 residues. The germline CDR1 and CDR2 sequences are DFQATT and SNEGSKA (reference sequence). CDR3 in amino acids: CSASDNNYGYTF. The CDR3 nucleotides are TGCAGTGCTAGTGACAATAACTATGGCTACACCTTC.